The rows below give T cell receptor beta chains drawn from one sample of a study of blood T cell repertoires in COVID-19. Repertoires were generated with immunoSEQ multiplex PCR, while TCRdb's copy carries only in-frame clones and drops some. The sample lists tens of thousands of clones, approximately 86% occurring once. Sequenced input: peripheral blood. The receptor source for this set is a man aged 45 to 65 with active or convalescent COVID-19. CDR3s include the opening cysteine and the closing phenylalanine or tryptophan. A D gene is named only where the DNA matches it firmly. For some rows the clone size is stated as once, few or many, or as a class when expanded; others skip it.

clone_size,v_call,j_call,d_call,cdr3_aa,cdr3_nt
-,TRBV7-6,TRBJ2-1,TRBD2,CASSASGLADNEQFF,TGTGCCAGCAGCGCCAGCGGGCTAGCGGACAATGAGCAGTTCTTC
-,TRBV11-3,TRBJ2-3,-,CASSQSSADTQYF,TGTGCCAGCAGCCAAAGTAGCGCAGATACGCAGTATTTT
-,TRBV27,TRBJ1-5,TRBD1,CASSLGRGQGSNQPQHF,TGTGCCAGCAGTTTAGGAAGGGGACAGGGCAGCAATCAGCCCCAGCATTTT
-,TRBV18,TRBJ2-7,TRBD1,CASSLNTGVEQYF,TGTGCCAGCTCACTAAATACAGGGGTCGAGCAGTACTTC
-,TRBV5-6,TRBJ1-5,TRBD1,CASSWGGQGLNQPQHF,TGTGCCAGCAGCTGGGGGGGACAGGGTCTTAATCAGCCCCAGCATTTT
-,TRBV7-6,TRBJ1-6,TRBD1,CASSLGEQGLNSPLHF,TGTGCCAGCAGCTTAGGAGAACAGGGGCTCAATTCACCCCTCCACTTT
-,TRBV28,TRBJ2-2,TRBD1,CASSLPGGNGELFF,TGTGCCAGCAGTTTACCAGGGGGAAACGGGGAGCTGTTTTTT
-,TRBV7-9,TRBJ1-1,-,CASSLVVQGGAFF,TGTGCCAGCAGCTTAGTAGTCCAGGGTGGGGCTTTCTTT
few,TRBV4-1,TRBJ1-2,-,CASSQDSNNYGYTF,TGCGCCAGCAGCCAAGACAGTAATAACTATGGCTACACCTTC
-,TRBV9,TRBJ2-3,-,CASSVTGHTSTDTQYF,TGTGCCAGCAGCGTTACGGGACACACTAGCACAGATACGCAGTATTTT
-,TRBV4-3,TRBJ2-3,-,CASSQQRTAGMGDTQYF,TGCGCCAGCAGCCAACAGAGGACTGCTGGGATGGGTGATACGCAGTATTTT
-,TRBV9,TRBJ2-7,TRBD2,CASSVDAGAYEQYF,TGTGCCAGCAGCGTAGACGCGGGGGCCTACGAGCAGTACTTC
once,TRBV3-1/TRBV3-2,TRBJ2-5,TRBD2,CASSQTLAVQETQYF,TGTGCCAGCAGCCAAACACTAGCGGTACAAGAGACCCAGTACTTC
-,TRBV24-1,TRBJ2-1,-,CATSDTTKQQGQQFF,TGTGCCACCAGTGACACCACCAAACAACAGGGTCAGCAGTTCTTC
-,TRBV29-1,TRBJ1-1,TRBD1,CSSDRGLGDTEAFF,TGCAGCTCAGACAGGGGGCTCGGGGACACTGAAGCTTTCTTT
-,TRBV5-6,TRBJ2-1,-,CASSLLSRGNEQFF,TGTGCCAGCAGCTTGCTAAGCAGGGGCAATGAGCAGTTCTTC
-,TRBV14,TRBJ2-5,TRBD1,CASSPMAQGSETQYF,TGTGCCAGCAGCCCGATGGCACAGGGGAGCGAGACCCAGTACTTC
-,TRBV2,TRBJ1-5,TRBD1,CASSEKPAGTATDQPQHF,TGTGCCAGCAGTGAAAAGCCTGCCGGGACAGCAACCGATCAGCCCCAGCATTTT
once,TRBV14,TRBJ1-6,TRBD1,CASSQDPQGAGNSPLHF,TGTGCCAGCAGCCAAGACCCGCAGGGGGCCGGGAATTCACCCCTCCACTTT
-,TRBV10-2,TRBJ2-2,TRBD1,CASRDRGGTGELFF,TGCGCCAGCAGAGACAGGGGAGGAACCGGGGAGCTGTTTTTT
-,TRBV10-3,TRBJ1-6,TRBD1,CAISSKGQGGPYNSPLHF,TGTGCCATCAGTAGTAAAGGACAGGGCGGGCCCTATAATTCACCCCTCCACTTT
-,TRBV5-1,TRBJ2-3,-,CASSLSAGSDTDTQYF,TGCGCCAGCAGCCTCTCGGCAGGGTCGGACACAGATACGCAGTATTTT
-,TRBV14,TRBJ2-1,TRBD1,CASSHTTGGYNEQFF,TGTGCCAGCAGCCACACGACAGGGGGCTACAATGAGCAGTTCTTC
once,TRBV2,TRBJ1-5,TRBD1,CASSDYRGLQPQHF,TGTGCCAGCAGTGACTACAGGGGGCTTCAGCCCCAGCATTTT
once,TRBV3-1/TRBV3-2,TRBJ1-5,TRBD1,CASSLTGAQPQHF,TGTGCCAGCAGCCTAACAGGGGCTCAGCCCCAGCATTTT
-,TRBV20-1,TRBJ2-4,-,CSASGGRAKNIQYF,TGCAGTGCTAGTGGGGGGCGAGCCAAAAACATTCAGTACTTC
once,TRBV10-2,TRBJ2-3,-,CASGWGGTDTQYF,TGCGCCAGCGGGTGGGGGGGCACAGATACGCAGTATTTT
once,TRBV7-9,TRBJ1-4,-,CASRSGAANEKLFF,TGTGCCAGCAGGTCAGGGGCGGCTAATGAAAAACTGTTTTTT
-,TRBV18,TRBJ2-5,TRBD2,CASSPAAGGRETQYF,TGTGCCAGCTCACCTGCGGCGGGGGGTCGAGAGACCCAGTACTTC
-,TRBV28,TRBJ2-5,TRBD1,CASSFWAGGKNQETQYF,TGTGCCAGCAGTTTCTGGGCAGGGGGCAAAAATCAAGAGACCCAGTACTTC
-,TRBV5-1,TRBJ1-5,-,CASSAPRDSNQPQHF,TGCGCCAGCAGCGCCCCCAGGGATAGCAATCAGCCCCAGCATTTT
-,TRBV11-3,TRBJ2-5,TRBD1,CASSITLGQLLQETQYF,TGTGCCAGCAGCATCACCTTGGGACAGTTGCTCCAAGAGACCCAGTACTTC
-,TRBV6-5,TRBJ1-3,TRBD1,CASTPGQGGGNTIYF,TGTGCCAGCACCCCGGGACAGGGTGGTGGAAACACCATATATTTT
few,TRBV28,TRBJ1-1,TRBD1,CASSSFPGQGAGTEAFF,TGTGCCAGCAGTTCCTTCCCGGGACAGGGGGCTGGCACTGAAGCTTTCTTT
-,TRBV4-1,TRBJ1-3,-,CASSQEPAGNTIYF,TGCGCCAGCAGCCAAGAACCAGCTGGAAACACCATATATTTT
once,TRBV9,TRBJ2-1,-,CASSVGPTSVHEQFF,TGTGCCAGCAGCGTAGGCCCGACTAGTGTCCATGAGCAGTTCTTC
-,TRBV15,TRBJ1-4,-,CATSRDLAQANEKLFF,TGTGCCACCAGCAGAGATTTGGCGCAAGCGAATGAAAAACTGTTTTTT
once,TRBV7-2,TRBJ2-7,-,CASSLVSSLRDEQYF,TGTGCCAGCAGCTTAGTCAGCTCATTACGGGACGAGCAGTACTTC